Presented here are 25 T cell receptor beta chains from one specimen sequenced in a study of blood T cell repertoires in COVID-19. Assay: immunoSEQ multiplex PCR; the TCRdb copy retains only in-frame clones and omits some. Of 150,000 or so clones in the sample, around 82% were seen once. Specimen: peripheral blood. Receptors were obtained from a man in his 60s with active or convalescent COVID-19.

The V and J genes are TRBV4-1 and TRBJ2-4, with TRBD1 matching over 7 bases. The CDR3 is 15 amino acids. V trimming: 1 base; J trimming: 7 bases; junction bases outside the gene matches: 7. The germline CDR1 and CDR2 sequences are MGHRA and YSYEKL. This CDR3 reads CASSQASGQLNIQYF. CDR3 bases: TGCGCCAGCAGCCAAGCTTCGGGACAGTTGAACATTCAGTACTTC.

V usage is TRBV3-1 (or the pseudogene TRBV3-2) and J usage is TRBJ2-7, with 7 bases matching TRBD2. V lost 4 bases and J lost 3; bases outside the gene matches: 3. CDR3 length equals 13 residues. Germline CDR1 is LGHDT and CDR2 is YNNKEL (reference sequence). The CDR3, as DNA: TGTGCCAGCAGCCCCCGGACTAGCTACGAGCAGTACTTC. Protein sequence: CASSPRTSYEQYF.

V usage is TRBV6-5 and J usage is TRBJ1-5; 8 bases agree with TRBD1. CDR1 MNHEY and CDR2 SVGAGI come from the germline V gene. J gave up 4 bases and V 6 bases, and 8 bases lay outside the gene matches. CDR3 length equals 15 residues. CDR3 sequence: CASSVSGGGNQPQHF. In DNA form, the CDR3 reads TGTGCCAGCAGCGTATCAGGGGGCGGGAATCAGCCCCAGCATTTT.

The CDR3 DNA reads as TGTGCCAGCAGCTCTCGGACTAGCGGGGTCTACGAGCAGTACTTC. It yields the protein CASSSRTSGVYEQYF. V is TRBV7-9 and J is TRBJ2-7; 12 bases fit TRBD2. The J segment lost 3 bases and the V segment lost 4 bases, leaving 4 bases of the junction unmatched. CDR1 is SEHNR and CDR2 is FQNEAQ in the germline V gene (reference sequence). This CDR3 has 15 residues.

The chain combines TRBV11-2 with TRBJ1-1, with 10 bases aligning to TRBD1. The CDR3 loop spans 18 amino acids. CDR1 SGHAT and CDR2 FQNNGV come from the germline V gene. Trimming removed 4 bases from V and 3 bases from J; junction bases left unmatched: 14. The DNA of the CDR3 is TGTGCCAGCAGCTCCTATCCCGGGACAGGGGAATTGGACACTGAAGCTTTCTTT. It encodes CASSSYPGTGELDTEAFF.

This clone was picked up a small number of times. This chain links TRBV19 with TRBJ2-6; no clear D. CDR1 and CDR2 from the germline V gene are LNHDA and SQIVND (reference sequence). The CDR3 length is 15 residues. V lost 6 bases, J lost 0 bases, and 9 bases lay in between. CDR3 protein: CASRALTSGANVLTF. In nucleotides, the CDR3 is TGTGCCAGTAGAGCACTTACCTCTGGGGCCAACGTCCTGACTTTC. The variable domain in full, completed from reference TRBV19 and TRBJ2-6, reads DGGITQSPKYLFRKEGQNVTLSCEQNLNHDAMYWYRQDPGQGLRLIYYSQIVNDFQKGDIAEGYSVSREKKESFPLTVTSAQKNPTAFYLCASRALTSGANVLTFGAGSRLTVL.

For the CDR3, the DNA is TGTGCCAGTAGTATTCAGCGGGAAGATAGAGGACCCCCCGACGAGCAGTACTTC. It codes for CASSIQREDRGPPDEQYF. V gene TRBV19 combines with J gene TRBJ2-7, with 7 bases aligning to TRBD2. With 3 bases clipped from V and 5 bases from J, the junction kept 19 bases outside the gene matches. CDR3 length equals 18 residues. Germline lookup yields CDR1 LNHDA and CDR2 SQIVND (reference sequence).

This chain links TRBV19 with TRBJ2-2; D is ambiguous. The CDR3 has 14 residues. The germline V gene encodes CDR1 LNHDA and CDR2 SQIVND (reference sequence). With 1 base removed from V and 6 bases from J, the gap between germline ends came to 9 bases. CDR3 in amino acids: CASSIAEKAGELFF. CDR3 DNA: TGTGCCAGTAGTATAGCGGAGAAAGCCGGGGAGCTGTTTTTT.

This clone was detected ten times or more. The chain recombines TRBV9 with TRBJ1-2; no reliable D call. This CDR3 comprises 14 residues. Trimming removed 3 bases from V and 8 bases from J, with 17 bases in between. Germline CDR1 reads SGDLS; CDR2 reads YYNGEE. CDR3 bases: TGTGCCAGCAGCGGACTGGAGTTGAGAGGGGGCTACACCTTC. It encodes CASSGLELRGGYTF.

This chain connects TRBV7-2 to TRBJ1-6; the D gene is possibly TRBD1 (6 bases). The CDR3 consists of 13 residues. Germline V gene data show CDR1 as SGHTA and CDR2 as FQGNSA. V was shortened by 7 bases and J by 7 bases, with 11 bases between the two germline ends. The CDR3 DNA follows: TGTGCCAGCAATCTGGACAGAAATTCACCCCTCCACTTT. It is translated as CASNLDRNSPLHF.

This chain joins TRBV19 and TRBJ2-1, with 7 bases matching TRBD1. The CDR3 sequence is 15 residues long. The V segment lost 5 bases and the J segment 7 bases; nucleotides outside the gene matches: 11. CDR1 is LNHDA and CDR2 is SQIVND in the germline V gene (reference sequence). The CDR3 protein is CASSGTGQLGNEQFF. The CDR3 nucleotides read TGTGCCAGTAGTGGAACGGGACAGCTAGGGAATGAGCAGTTCTTC. The full variable domain, with the rest looked up from reference TRBV19 and TRBJ2-1, is DGGITQSPKYLFRKEGQNVTLSCEQNLNHDAMYWYRQDPGQGLRLIYYSQIVNDFQKGDIAEGYSVSREKKESFPLTVTSAQKNPTAFYLCASSGTGQLGNEQFFGPGTRLTVL.

The chain uses TRBV5-1 and TRBJ2-4; D possibly corresponds to TRBD1 (5 bases). The CDR3 has 14 residues. Germline-derived CDR1 and CDR2 are SGHRS and YFSETQ. V gave up 4 bases and J gave up 8 bases, with 16 bases separating them. The DNA for the CDR3 is TGCGCCAGCAGCCCCCAGGGAAACTTTCACATTCAGTACTTC. Protein: CASSPQGNFHIQYF.

The V gene is TRBV13, the J gene TRBJ1-3; no firm D call. The germline V gene has CDR1 PRHDT and CDR2 FYEKMQ (reference sequence). Trimming removed 3 bases from V and 3 bases from J, with 15 bases in between. The CDR3 runs to 16 residues. The CDR3 sequence is CASSLPQALGGNTIYF. The CDR3 DNA reads TGTGCCAGCAGCTTGCCTCAGGCGTTAGGTGGAAACACCATATATTTT.

V and J are TRBV6-4 and TRBJ1-1, with D uncertain. CDR1 and CDR2 (germline): MRHNA, SNTAGT. This CDR3 spans 15 amino acids. Trimming pared 0 bases from V and 1 base from J, leaving 9 bases between. CDR3 protein: CASSDSKEENTEAFF. In DNA form, the CDR3 reads TGTGCCAGCAGTGACTCGAAGGAGGAGAACACTGAAGCTTTCTTT.

The V and J genes are TRBV21-1 and TRBJ2-3; TRBD2 is the table's D call, not checked against the DNA. TRBV21-1 is shown as a pseudogene. The CDR3 runs to 18 residues. The CDR3 loop is CASRALAGGRGYTDTQYF. The CDR3 nucleotides are TGTGCCAGCAGGGCCCTAGCGGGAGGGCGGGGGTACACAGATACGCAGTATTTT.

The CDR3: CASSQGSNSPLHF. The CDR3 DNA sequence: TGTGCCAGCAGCCAAGGGAGTAATTCACCCCTCCACTTT. The chain has TRBV3-1 (or the pseudogene TRBV3-2) and TRBJ1-6; D is uncertain. The length of the CDR3 is 13 residues. V was clipped by 1 base and J by 6 bases, with 4 bases between them. Germline V gives CDR1 LGHDT, CDR2 YNNKEL (reference sequence).

This chain links TRBV3-1 (or the pseudogene TRBV3-2) with TRBJ1-5; no firm D call. The germline V and J ends were trimmed by 1 base and 4 bases, with 11 bases remaining between them. CDR3 size: 15 residues. CDR1 LGHDT and CDR2 YNNKEL come from the germline V gene (reference sequence). The CDR3 coding sequence is TGTGCCAGCAGCCAAGGTGGCCTCCAAAATCAGCCCCAGCATTTT. This translates into CASSQGGLQNQPQHF.

The chain uses TRBV6-2 or TRBV6-3 and TRBJ2-2; 8 bases align to TRBD2. This CDR3 spans 14 amino acids. Germline V gives CDR1 MNHEY, CDR2 SVGEGT. V was clipped by 5 bases and J by 1 base; unmatched bases: 0. CDR3 sequence (DNA): TGTGCCAGCAGTCTAGCGGGGAACACCGGGGAGCTGTTTTTT. Its protein product is CASSLAGNTGELFF.

The gene calls are TRBV2 and TRBJ2-7, with 8 positions matching TRBD1. The CDR3 runs 14 residues. V lost 7 bases and J lost 5; bases outside the gene matches: 10. The germline CDR1 and CDR2 sequences are SNHLY and FYNNEI. CDR3 in DNA: TGTGCCAGCACCAGGTTCCAGGGGGCGAACGAGCAGTACTTC. Amino acid sequence: CASTRFQGANEQYF.

The chain joins TRBV25-1 to TRBJ2-7; perhaps TRBD1 as D (6 bases). The CDR3 is made up of 14 amino acids. Trimming shortened V by 5 bases and J by 6 bases, and 17 bases separated the two germline ends. Germline V CDR1 and CDR2: MGHDK, SYGVNS. Here the CDR3 DNA reads TGTGCCAGCAGTAGACTACAGGGTTCTGGCGAGCAGTACTTC. Translating it yields CASSRLQGSGEQYF.

The chain employs TRBV7-2 and TRBJ1-2; D ambiguous. The CDR3 length is 15 residues. Trimming pared 5 bases from V and 4 bases from J, leaving 17 bases between. Looked up from germline, CDR1 is SGHTA and CDR2 is FQGNSA. The CDR3 region is CASSPAAAITYGYTF. In DNA form, the CDR3 reads TGTGCCAGCAGCCCCGCTGCCGCGATCACCTATGGCTACACCTTC.

The count of this clone is one. The V call is TRBV5-1, the J call TRBJ2-7; D not certain. The CDR3 covers 14 residues. V lost 2 bases and J lost 5, with 14 bases in between. Germline assignment: CDR1 SGHRS and CDR2 YFSETQ. The CDR3, as DNA: TGCGCCAGCAGCTTCGGGTCCCTCGCGAACGAGCAGTACTTC. Protein sequence: CASSFGSLANEQYF.

V usage is TRBV3-1 (or the pseudogene TRBV3-2) and J usage is TRBJ1-5; the D is unclear. Germline CDR1 is LGHDT and CDR2 is YNNKEL (reference sequence). Trimming removed 1 base from V and 4 bases from J, with 8 bases in between. The CDR3 is 14 residues long. CDR3 loop: CASSQGGGNQPQHF. The DNA for the CDR3 is TGTGCCAGCAGCCAAGGAGGAGGGAATCAGCCCCAGCATTTT.

This clone was counted a few times. CDR3 residues: CASSRREWKLFF. CDR3 in DNA: TGTGCCAGCAGCCGGAGAGAATGGAAACTGTTTTTT. This chain joins TRBV14 and TRBJ1-4, with unresolved D. Germline lookup yields CDR1 SGHDN and CDR2 FVKESK. The CDR3 runs to 12 residues. Between the trimmed V and J ends, which lost 4 bases and 11 bases, there was a span of 11 bases. Full variable domain (outside the CDR3, taken from reference TRBV14 and TRBJ1-4): EAGVTQFPSHSVIEKGQTVTLRCDPISGHDNLYWYRRVMGKEIKFLLHFVKESKQDESGMPNNRFLAERTGGTYSTLKVQPAELEDSGVYFCASSRREWKLFFGSGTQLSVL.

The chain uses TRBV6-5 and TRBJ1-1; 7 nucleotides align to TRBD1. J lost 3 bases, V lost 6 bases, and 7 bases had no gene match. This CDR3 region has 14 residues. Germline-derived CDR1 and CDR2 are MNHEY and SVGAGI. The CDR3 region has the DNA TGTGCCAGCAGCTCACAGGGGTGGTACACTGAAGCTTTCTTT. Translation gives CASSSQGWYTEAFF.